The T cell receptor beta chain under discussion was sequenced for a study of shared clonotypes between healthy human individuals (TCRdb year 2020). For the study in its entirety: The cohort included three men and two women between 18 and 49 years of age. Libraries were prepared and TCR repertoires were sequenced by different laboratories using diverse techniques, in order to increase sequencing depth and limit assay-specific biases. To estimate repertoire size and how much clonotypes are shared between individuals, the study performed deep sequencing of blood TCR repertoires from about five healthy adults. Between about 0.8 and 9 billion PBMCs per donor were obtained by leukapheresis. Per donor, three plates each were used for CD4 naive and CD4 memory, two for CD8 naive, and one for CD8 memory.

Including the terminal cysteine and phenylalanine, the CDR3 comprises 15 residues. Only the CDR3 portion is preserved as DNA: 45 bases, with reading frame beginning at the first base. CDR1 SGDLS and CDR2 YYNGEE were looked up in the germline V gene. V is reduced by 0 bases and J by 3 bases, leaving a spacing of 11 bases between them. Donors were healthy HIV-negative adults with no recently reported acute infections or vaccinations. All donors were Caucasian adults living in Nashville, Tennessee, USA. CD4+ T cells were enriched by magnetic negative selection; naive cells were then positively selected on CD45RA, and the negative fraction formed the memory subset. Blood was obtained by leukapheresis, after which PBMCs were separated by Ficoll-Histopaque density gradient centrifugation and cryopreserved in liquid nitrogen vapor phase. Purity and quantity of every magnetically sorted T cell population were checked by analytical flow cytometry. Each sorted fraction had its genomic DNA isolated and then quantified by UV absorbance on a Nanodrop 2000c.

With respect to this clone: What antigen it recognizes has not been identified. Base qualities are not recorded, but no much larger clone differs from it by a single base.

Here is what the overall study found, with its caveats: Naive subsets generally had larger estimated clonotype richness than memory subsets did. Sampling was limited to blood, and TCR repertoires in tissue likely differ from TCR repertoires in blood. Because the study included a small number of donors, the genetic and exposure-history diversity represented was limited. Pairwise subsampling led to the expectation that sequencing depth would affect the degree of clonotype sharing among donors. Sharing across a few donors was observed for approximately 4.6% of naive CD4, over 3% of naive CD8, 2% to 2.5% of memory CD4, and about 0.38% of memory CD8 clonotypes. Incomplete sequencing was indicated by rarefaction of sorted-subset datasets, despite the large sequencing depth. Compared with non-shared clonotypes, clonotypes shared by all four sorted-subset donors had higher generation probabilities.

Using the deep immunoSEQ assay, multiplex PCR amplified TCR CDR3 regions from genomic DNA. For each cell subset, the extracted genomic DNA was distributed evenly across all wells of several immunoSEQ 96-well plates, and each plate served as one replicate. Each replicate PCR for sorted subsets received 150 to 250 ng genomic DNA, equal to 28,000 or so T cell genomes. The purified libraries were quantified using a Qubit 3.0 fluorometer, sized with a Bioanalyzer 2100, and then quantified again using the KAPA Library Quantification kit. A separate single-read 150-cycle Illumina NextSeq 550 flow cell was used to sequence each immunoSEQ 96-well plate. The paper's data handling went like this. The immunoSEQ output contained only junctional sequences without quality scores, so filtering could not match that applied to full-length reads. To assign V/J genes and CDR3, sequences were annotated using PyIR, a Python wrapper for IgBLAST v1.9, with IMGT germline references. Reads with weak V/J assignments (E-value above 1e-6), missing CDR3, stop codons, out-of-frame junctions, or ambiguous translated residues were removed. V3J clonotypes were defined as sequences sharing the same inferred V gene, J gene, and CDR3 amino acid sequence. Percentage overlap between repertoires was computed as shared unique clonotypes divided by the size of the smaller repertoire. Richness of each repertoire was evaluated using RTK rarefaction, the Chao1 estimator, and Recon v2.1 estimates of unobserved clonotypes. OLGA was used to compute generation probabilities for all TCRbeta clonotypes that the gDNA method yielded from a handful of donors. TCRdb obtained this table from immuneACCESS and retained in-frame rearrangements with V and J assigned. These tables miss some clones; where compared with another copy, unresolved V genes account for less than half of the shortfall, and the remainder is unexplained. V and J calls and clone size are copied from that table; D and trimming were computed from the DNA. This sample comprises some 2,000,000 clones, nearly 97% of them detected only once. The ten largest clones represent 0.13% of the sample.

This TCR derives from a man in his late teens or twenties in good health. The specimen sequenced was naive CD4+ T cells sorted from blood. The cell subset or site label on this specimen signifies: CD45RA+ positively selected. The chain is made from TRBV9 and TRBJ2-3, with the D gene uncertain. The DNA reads TGTGCCAGCAGCGTAGACTGGTTAGGTACAGATACGCAGTATTTT. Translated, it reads CASSVDWLGTDTQYF.